This T cell receptor beta chain emerged from a study of response to subunit inactivated influenza vaccine. The CDR3 contains 13 residues. Germline CDR1 is ENHRY and CDR2 is SYGVKD. V lost 5 bases and J lost 4, with 11 bases in between. Each CDR3 protein is one row after TCRdb ran MiXCR on the RT-PCR reads. The sample holds approximately 500,000 distinct CDR3 sequences; about an eighth are singletons and the top ten take approximately 14%. The sequence derives from a man aged 50 to 60 who received an inactivated influenza vaccine. The chain carries TRBV10-3 and TRBJ1-2; a weak D match, TRBD1 (6 bases). Sequenced here: PBMCs from blood, sampled 45 days after vaccination. This chain's CDR3 is CAISPGETYGYTF. CDR3 DNA: TGTGCCATCAGTCCAGGGGAAACCTATGGCTACACCTTC.